This entry is about one TCR beta chain. Looked up from germline, CDR1 is MNHNY and CDR2 is SVGAGI (reference sequence). V gave up 6 bases and J gave up 6 bases; unmatched junction bases: 5. The CDR3 is 13 residues long. Sequencing was performed with immunoSEQ multiplex PCR; in TCRdb, only in-frame clones are kept and a portion is missing. In the table there are 90,000 to 100,000 clones, more than 90% of which are singletons. This entry is derived from a study of T cell changes during pregnancy in multiple sclerosis. The chain employs TRBV6-6 and TRBJ1-5; 7 positions agree with TRBD1. The TCR originated in a female donor with multiple sclerosis, enrolled in a pregnancy study. Sample: peripheral blood, taken in the first trimester of pregnancy. The CDR3 is CASSPDRVQPQHF. The DNA of the CDR3 is TGTGCCAGCAGCCCCGACAGGGTTCAGCCCCAGCATTTT.